This T cell receptor beta chain stems from a study of shared clonotypes between healthy human individuals. Notes on the study in general: Clonotype sharing among donors was expected to depend on sequencing depth.

In regard to this clone: The target antigen is unknown.

When replicate PCRs were run on sorted subsets, they used about 220 ng DNA, approximately 27,000 T cell genomes. Using immunoSEQ multiplex PCR, the repertoire was profiled, and TCRdb retains in-frame clones only, with some absent. Of 2 million or so clones listed, 95% were seen once; the top ten hold approximately 0.13%. This CDR3 is 13 amino acids long. Trimming took off 5 bases at V and 7 bases at J, with 14 bases between the two ends. Germline CDR1 is MNHNS and CDR2 is SASEGT. The sample was naive CD4+ T cells sorted from blood. Subset indicated: CD45RA+ positively selected. This chain joins TRBV6-1 and TRBJ1-2, with D maybe TRBD1 (5 bases). The receptor was derived from a man in his late teens or twenties in good health. The CDR3 DNA reads TGTGCCAGCAGTCAGGGAGGGGAGGTTGGCTACACCTTC. Encoded protein: CASSQGGEVGYTF.